A selection of T cell receptor beta chains follows, all from one sample in a study of regulatory T cells in long-lasting Graves disease. Each CDR3 protein is one row after TCRdb ran MiXCR on the multiplex PCR reads. The sample contains some 420,000 distinct CDR3 sequences, approximately 22% of which appear only once. Material: peripheral blood mononuclear cells (PBMCs), obtained when the disease was refractory, from a patient treated with antithyroid drugs. These TCRs come from a female donor with Graves disease. The CDR3 runs from the conserved cysteine through the conserved F or W. A D gene is named only where the DNA matches it firmly. The size of a clone is reported for some rows only, either as once, few or many, or as a class for expanded clones.

TRBJ2-2	TRBD1	TRBV2	many	CASSLDRGLDTGELFF	TGTGCCAGCAGCCTAGACAGGGGGCTGGACACCGGGGAGCTGTTTTTT
TRBJ1-2	TRBD1	TRBV28	-	CASSLGGQGHGDYGYTF	TGTGCCAGCAGTTTGGGCGGACAGGGGCACGGTGACTATGGCTACACCTTC
TRBJ2-2	-	TRBV6-5	-	CASSYRGHPRRTGELFF	TGTGCCAGCAGTTACAGAGGACACCCAAGGAGAACCGGGGAGCTGTTTTTT
TRBJ2-6	-	TRBV12-3/TRBV12-4	-	CASSLSWGPGANVLTF	TGTGCCAGCAGTTTAAGCTGGGGGCCTGGGGCCAACGTCCTGACTTTC
TRBJ2-5	TRBD1	TRBV7-2	many	CASSLTGPQETQYF	TGTGCCAGCAGCTTGACAGGGCCCCAAGAGACCCAGTACTTC
TRBJ2-7	TRBD2	TRBV30	-	CALRLAGSYEQYF	TGTGCCTTAAGACTAGCGGGTAGCTACGAGCAGTACTTC
TRBJ2-7	-	TRBV10-3	few	CAISLRLSQRTDPREQYF	TGTGCCATCAGTCTACGGTTATCCCAACGGACGGACCCTAGGGAGCAGTACTTC
TRBJ1-5	-	TRBV7-8	-	CASSTDGHSNQPQHF	TGTGCCAGCAGCACGGACGGCCATAGCAATCAGCCCCAGCATTTT
TRBJ1-1	-	TRBV28	many	CASAKFQAFF	TGTGCCAGCGCGAAGTTCCAAGCTTTCTTT
TRBJ2-7	-	TRBV30	-	CAWSGGKGYEQYF	TGTGCCTGGAGTGGGGGGAAGGGCTACGAGCAGTACTTC
TRBJ1-5	TRBD1	TRBV25-1	-	CASSEPGQEQHF	TGTGCCAGCAGTGAACCAGGACAGGAGCAGCATTTT
TRBJ1-1	-	TRBV20-1	many	CSARPQGTEAFF	TGCAGTGCGCGCCCACAGGGTACTGAAGCTTTCTTT
TRBJ2-5	TRBD1	TRBV29-1	-	CSVRSGGETQYF	TGCAGCGTCCGCTCAGGGGGAGAGACCCAGTACTTC
TRBJ2-2	-	TRBV9	-	CASSVGGQNTGELFF	TGTGCCAGCAGCGTAGGAGGTCAGAACACCGGGGAGCTGTTTTTT